This T cell receptor beta chain was sequenced during a study of blood T cell repertoires in COVID-19. Across the study: Sites in the United States, Italy and Spain provided acute and convalescent COVID-19 samples. T cells, B-cell-depleted T cells, or PBMCs supplied cDNA or gDNA.

Only in-frame clones appear in the TCRdb table, and some are missing; sequencing was by immunoSEQ multiplex PCR. The sample lists some 160,000 clones; around 90% were seen once. The CDR3 loop spans 13 amino acids. CDR1 is LNHDA, CDR2 SQIVND, per germline (reference sequence). The trim removed 7 bases at V and 7 bases at J, leaving 9 bases unmatched. The J gene is TRBJ1-2, the V gene TRBV19; 7 bases line up with TRBD1. This clonotype was obtained from an elderly woman with COVID-19, enrolled during active disease. The sequenced material came from peripheral blood. This CDR3 reads CASTSDRSFGYTF. The CDR3 bases are TGTGCCAGTACGTCGGACAGGTCTTTTGGCTACACCTTC. Full variable domain (missing parts from reference TRBV19 and TRBJ1-2): DGGITQSPKYLFRKEGQNVTLSCEQNLNHDAMYWYRQDPGQGLRLIYYSQIVNDFQKGDIAEGYSVSREKKESFPLTVTSAQKNPTAFYLCASTSDRSFGYTFGSGTRLTVV.